This T cell receptor (beta chain) was captured by sequencing in a study of T cell changes during pregnancy in multiple sclerosis. Sequencing was performed with immunoSEQ multiplex PCR; in TCRdb, only in-frame clones are kept and a portion is missing. The profile shows just under 65,000 clones, about 90% of them singletons. Germline V gives CDR1 SEHNR, CDR2 FQNEAQ (reference sequence). Trimming pared 3 bases from V and 2 bases from J, leaving 10 bases between. The CDR3 covers 14 residues. This sequence originates from a female donor in good health, enrolled as a control in a pregnancy study. The chain links TRBV7-9 to TRBJ2-5; a possible D gene is TRBD2 (5 bases). Sequencing was performed on peripheral blood, taken in the second trimester of pregnancy. The chain's CDR3 is CASSLGARQETQYF. Here the CDR3 DNA reads TGTGCCAGCAGCTTGGGAGCTAGACAAGAGACCCAGTACTTC.